A single sample is the source of the 2 T cell receptor beta chains below, sequenced in a study of OX40 agonist ivuxolimab in advanced cancers. Library construction relied on the immunoSEQ multiplex PCR assay. Held by TCRdb, this immuneACCESS table contains in-frame sequences only and omits some clones. Under half of the omission traces to an unresolved V gene where checked; the cause of the rest is unknown. This sample has some 37,000 clones in its table, and 82% of those were observed once. 1.5% to 2% of the sample is held by the ten biggest clonotypes. The source material was CD4+ or CD8+ T cells sorted from blood, sampled in a trial of the OX40 agonist ivuxolimab. These receptors were taken from an adult with an advanced solid tumor such as melanoma, head and neck, liver or kidney cancer.

The chain combines TRBV27 with TRBJ2-4; D is uncertain. The V end lost 4 bases, the J end lost 8 bases, and 15 bases lay between the germline ends. Germline V gene sequence: CDR1 MNHEY, CDR2 SMNVEV (reference sequence). CDR3 length equals 14 residues. The CDR3 reads CASSSVLEQDIQYF. The CDR3 DNA reads as TGTGCCAGCAGTTCTGTTCTAGAGCAGGACATTCAGTACTTC.

This clone appeared a few times. This sequence joins TRBV2 and TRBJ2-7, with 7 bases that match TRBD1. J was trimmed by 4 bases and V by 5 bases; bases with no gene match: 2. Germline V lookup: CDR1 SNHLY, CDR2 FYNNEI. The CDR3 extends over 12 amino acids. The CDR3 spells CASSQTGYEQYF. In nucleotides, the CDR3 is TGTGCCAGCAGTCAGACAGGGTACGAGCAGTACTTC.